This entry features one T cell receptor beta chain sequence. Antigen unknown. This sample stems from a study of radiotherapy plus CTLA-4 blockade in lung cancer. At the level of the study: With 30% to 40% of patients having disease control, objective responses were seen in roughly 18%. Study results and caveats: Together with interferon-beta, which increased in serum after radiation, early dynamic changes in blood T cell clones were reportedly the best predictors of response. Radiotherapy was combined with ipilimumab, and tumor-derived TCR clones then expanded in blood.

Using immunoSEQ multiplex PCR, the repertoire was profiled, and TCRdb retains in-frame clones only, with some absent. The sample has about 50,000 clones, roughly 81% seen once. The CDR3 consists of 18 residues. The germline gives CDR1 LGHNA, CDR2 YSLEER. Trimming removed 0 bases at V and 3 bases at J, with 19 bases between. Enrolled patients, whose metastatic non-small-cell lung cancer was chemo-refractory, received focal radiation plus CTLA-4 blockade with ipilimumab. This TCR was recovered from a human donor with non-small cell lung cancer whose response to radiotherapy plus ipilimumab could not be evaluated. The sample was peripheral blood, taken from a patient treated with radiotherapy plus ipilimumab. V and J are TRBV4-3 and TRBJ2-3; D might be TRBD2 (6 bases). CDR3 sequence: CASSQEVGSGVYTDTQYF. CDR3 sequence (DNA): TGCGCCAGCAGCCAAGAGGTGGGGTCGGGAGTCTATACAGATACGCAGTATTTT.